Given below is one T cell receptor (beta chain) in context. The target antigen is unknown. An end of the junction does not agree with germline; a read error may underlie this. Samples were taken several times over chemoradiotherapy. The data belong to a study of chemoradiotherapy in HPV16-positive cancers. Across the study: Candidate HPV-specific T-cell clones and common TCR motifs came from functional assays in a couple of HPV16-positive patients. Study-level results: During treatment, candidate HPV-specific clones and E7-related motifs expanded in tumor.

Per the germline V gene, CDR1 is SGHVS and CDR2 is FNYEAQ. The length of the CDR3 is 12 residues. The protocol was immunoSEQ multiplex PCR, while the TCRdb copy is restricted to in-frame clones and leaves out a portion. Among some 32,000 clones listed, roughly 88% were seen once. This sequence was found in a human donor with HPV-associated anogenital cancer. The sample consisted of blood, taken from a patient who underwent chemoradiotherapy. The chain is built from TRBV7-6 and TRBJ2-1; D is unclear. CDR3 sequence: CASSLAYHEQFF. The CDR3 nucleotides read TGTGCCAGCAGCTTAGCCTACCATGAGCAGTTCTTC.